The 16 T cell receptor beta chains reported below all come from one sample, sequenced in a study of OX40 agonist ivuxolimab in advanced cancers. The data were produced by immunoSEQ multiplex PCR, yet TCRdb's version contains in-frame clones alone and is incomplete. The table has about 77,000 clones, around 86% seen once. The sample consisted of CD4+ or CD8+ T cells sorted from blood, taken in a trial of the OX40 agonist ivuxolimab. All receptors derive from an adult with an advanced solid tumor such as melanoma, head and neck, liver or kidney cancer.

This chain joins TRBV4-1 and TRBJ1-4; D remains unclear. V lost 1 base, J lost 0 bases, and 6 bases lay in between. CDR1 and CDR2 (germline): MGHRA, YSYEKL. The length of the CDR3 is 15 residues. The CDR3 sequence: CASSQVSATNEKLFF. CDR3 nucleotide sequence: TGCGCCAGCAGCCAAGTATCCGCAACTAATGAAAAACTGTTTTTT.

V usage is TRBV7-2 and J usage is TRBJ2-1; D gene uncertain. The CDR3 has 12 residues. The V gene lost 3 bases and the J gene lost 6 bases, with 6 bases spanning the gap. Looked up from germline, CDR1 is SGHTA and CDR2 is FQGNSA. CDR3 coding DNA: TGTGCCAGCAGCTTCAACACCAATGAGCAGTTCTTC. It is translated as CASSFNTNEQFF.

This chain connects TRBV5-1 to TRBJ2-2, with TRBD2 matching over 8 bases. J lost 1 base, V lost 6 bases, and 5 bases had no gene match. The CDR3 totals 15 residues. Germline CDR1 and CDR2: SGHRS and YFSETQ. CDR3 amino acids: CASTPRGGNTGELFF. The CDR3 coding sequence is TGCGCCAGCACCCCCCGGGGGGGGAACACCGGGGAGCTGTTTTTT.

The gene calls are TRBV5-1 and TRBJ1-2, with 7 bases identical to TRBD1. The germline V gene has CDR1 SGHRS and CDR2 YFSETQ. Trimming cost V 5 bases and J 5 bases; bases outside gene matches: 15. CDR3 length: 16 amino acids. In DNA, the CDR3 is TGCGCCAGCAGACAAGGGACAGCGCCTCTGCCTTATGGCTACACCTTC. It yields the protein CASRQGTAPLPYGYTF.

This chain uses TRBV28 with TRBJ1-5; 7 bases fit TRBD1. This CDR3 is 14 amino acids long. The J segment lost 4 bases and the V segment lost 2 bases, leaving 2 bases of the junction unmatched. Germline V lookup: CDR1 MDHEN, CDR2 SYDVKM. In nucleotides, the CDR3 is TGTGCCAGCAGTTTAGTACAGGGGAATCAGCCCCAGCATTTT. Its translation is CASSLVQGNQPQHF.

The chain recombines TRBV4-2 with TRBJ2-3, with 12 bases identical to TRBD2. Germline assignment: CDR1 LGHNA and CDR2 YNFKEQ. The CDR3 runs to 16 residues. The V segment lost 2 bases and the J segment 7 bases; nucleotides outside the gene matches: 7. CDR3 residues: CASSQLLAGGPHTQYF. The DNA of the CDR3 is TGTGCCAGCAGCCAACTCCTAGCGGGGGGGCCGCATACGCAGTATTTT.

In its sample, this clone was seen once. The genes are TRBV6-1 and TRBJ1-1; D unresolved. Trimming removed 2 bases at V and 3 bases at J, with 7 bases between. The CDR3 runs 13 residues. Per the germline V gene, CDR1 is MNHNS and CDR2 is SASEGT. The CDR3 DNA follows: TGTGCCAGCAGTGAATTGGGATACACTGAAGCTTTCTTT. Protein sequence: CASSELGYTEAFF.

The chain links TRBV15 to TRBJ1-2; 8 nucleotides line up with TRBD1. Germline CDR1 and CDR2: LNHNV and YYDKDF (reference sequence). This CDR3 region has 15 residues. After removal of 2 bases from V and 3 bases from J, the junction contained 5 bases not matched to a gene. CDR3 sequence (DNA): TGTGCCACCAGCAGATACAGGGGGTATGACTATGGCTACACCTTC. Translated, it gives CATSRYRGYDYGYTF. The variable domain in full, completed from reference TRBV15 and TRBJ1-2, reads DAMVIQNPRYQVTQFGKPVTLSCSQTLNHNVMYWYQQKSSQAPKLLFHYYDKDFNNEADTPDNFQSRRPNTSFCFLDIRSPGLGDTAMYLCATSRYRGYDYGYTFGSGTRLTVV.

The chain is built from TRBV28 and TRBJ1-5, with D hard to call. CDR3 size: 14 residues. V was trimmed by 6 bases and J by 1 base, leaving 10 bases between them. From germline, CDR1 is MDHEN and CDR2 SYDVKM. The CDR3 here is CASSRPLSNQPQHF. For the CDR3, the DNA is TGTGCCAGCAGCCGCCCATTGAGCAATCAGCCCCAGCATTTT. The whole variable domain, filled in from reference TRBV28 and TRBJ1-5, reads DVKVTQSSRYLVKRTGEKVFLECVQDMDHENMFWYRQDPGLGLRLIYFSYDVKMKEKGDIPEGYSVSREKKERFSLILESASTNQTSMYLCASSRPLSNQPQHFGDGTRLSIL.

The chain combines TRBV5-1 with TRBJ1-1; the D gene is possibly TRBD1 (6 bases). This CDR3 region has 14 residues. V was cut by 2 bases and J by 3 bases, with 11 bases left in between. Germline assignment: CDR1 SGHRS and CDR2 YFSETQ. The DNA of the CDR3 is TGCGCCAGCAGCTTTAACAGGGAGCACACTGAAGCTTTCTTT. Its protein product is CASSFNREHTEAFF. Full variable domain (rest looked up from reference TRBV5-1 and TRBJ1-1): KAGVTQTPRYLIKTRGQQVTLSCSPISGHRSVSWYQQTPGQGLQFLFEYFSETQRNKGNFPGRFSGRQFSNSRSEMNVSTLELGDSALYLCASSFNREHTEAFFGQGTRLTVV.

This clone was recorded only once. The rearrangement links TRBV7-2 to TRBJ2-3; D uncertain. The V and J ends lost 5 bases and 4 bases respectively, with 22 bases between them. The CDR3 is 17 amino acids. Germline CDR1 and CDR2: SGHTA and FQGNSA. The DNA of the CDR3 is TGTGCCAGCAGCCTCCCTTGGTGGGAAGGGTCGGCAGATACGCAGTATTTT. Its protein is CASSLPWWEGSADTQYF.

Only one count was recorded for this clone. This chain connects TRBV9 to TRBJ2-5; 9 bases align to TRBD2. CDR1 and CDR2 (germline): SGDLS, YYNGEE. The V segment lost 1 base and the J segment 1 base; nucleotides outside the gene matches: 5. The CDR3 is made up of 16 amino acids. As DNA, the CDR3 is TGTGCCAGCAGCGTATCTGCAGCGGGAGGCCAAGAGACCCAGTACTTC. This codes for CASSVSAAGGQETQYF. The whole variable domain, filled in from reference TRBV9 and TRBJ2-5, reads DSGVTQTPKHLITATGQRVTLRCSPRSGDLSVYWYQQSLDQGLQFLIQYYNGEERAKGNILERFSAQQFPDLHSELNLSSLELGDSALYFCASSVSAAGGQETQYFGPGTRLLVL.

The gene calls are TRBV18 and TRBJ2-7, with D possibly TRBD1 on 6 matching bases. Trimming took off 0 bases at V and 2 bases at J, with 11 bases between the two ends. The germline V gene encodes CDR1 KGHSH and CDR2 LQKENI. The CDR3 has 15 amino acids. The CDR3 loop is CASSPPQTGTYEQYF. For the CDR3, the DNA is TGTGCCAGCTCACCACCCCAGACAGGCACCTACGAGCAGTACTTC.

The V and J genes are TRBV11-2 and TRBJ2-3; 11 positions agree with TRBD2. Germline loops: CDR1 SGHAT, CDR2 FQNNGV. J lost 0 bases, V lost 6 bases, and 11 bases had no gene match. The CDR3 spans 18 residues. CDR3: CASRRGLAGSSSTDTQYF. The CDR3 nucleotides read TGTGCCAGCAGACGCGGACTAGCGGGTTCTTCTAGCACAGATACGCAGTATTTT. The whole variable domain, remainder taken from reference TRBV11-2 and TRBJ2-3, is EAGVAQSPRYKIIEKRQSVAFWCNPISGHATLYWYQQILGQGPKLLIQFQNNGVVDDSQLPKDRFSAERLKGVDSTLKIQPAKLEDSAVYLCASRRGLAGSSSTDTQYFGPGTRLTVL.

The gene calls are TRBV10-2 and TRBJ2-7; 7 bases agree with TRBD2. V was pared by 6 bases and J by 7 bases, with 9 bases of the junction left unmatched. This CDR3 has 13 amino acids. Germline loops: CDR1 WSHSY, CDR2 SAAADI. The CDR3 region has the DNA TGCGCCAGCAGGGCTAGCGGCAAGGGAGAGCAGTACTTC. Its protein product is CASRASGKGEQYF.

This clone was detected a few times. The DNA of the CDR3 is TGTGCCAGCGAAGGGACAGGAAGGGGGGGGCTCTACAATGAGCAGTTCTTC. The encoded protein is CASEGTGRGGLYNEQFF. This sequence joins TRBV28 and TRBJ2-1; TRBD1 is a possible D gene (8 bases). This CDR3 spans 17 amino acids. CDR1 MDHEN and CDR2 SYDVKM come from the germline V gene. Trimming left V 8 bases short and J 3 bases short, with 23 bases between.